Below are 21 T cell receptor beta chains sequenced from a single sample in a study of cytotoxic CD8 clonotypes in ibrutinib-treated CLL. Clones were read by immunoSEQ multiplex PCR, and TCRdb kept only the in-frame ones, dropping some. The data contain roughly 180,000 clones, approximately 84% of them seen just once; the ten biggest clones take up about 5%. The specimen was PBMCs, collected after 24 months of ibrutinib treatment. The source is a human donor with chronic lymphocytic leukemia.

V and J are TRBV11-2 and TRBJ2-7, with 10 bases aligning to TRBD2. From germline, CDR1 is SGHAT and CDR2 FQNNGV. The CDR3 loop spans 15 amino acids. The junction had 12 bases not matched to a gene; V was cut back by 4 bases and J by 9 bases. DNA of the CDR3: TGTGCCAGCAGCTCAGCAGCGGGAGGGCCAGAGGTGCAGTACTTC. Protein: CASSSAAGGPEVQYF.

CDR3 residues: CASSGVAKGTQYF. The CDR3 DNA follows: TGTGCCAGCAGTGGGGTGGCCAAGGGGACCCAGTACTTC. This rearrangement joins TRBV2 to TRBJ2-5; D uncertain. CDR3 length: 13 residues. Germline CDR1 reads SNHLY; CDR2 reads FYNNEI. V dropped 4 bases and J dropped 7 bases, with 13 bases sitting between them.

The V gene is TRBV12-5, the J gene TRBJ1-5, with TRBD1 as a possible D gene (5 bases). Germline loops: CDR1 LGHNT, CDR2 FRNRAP. The CDR3 sequence is 16 residues long. V lost 7 bases, J lost 0 bases, and 16 bases lay in between. The CDR3 nucleotides read TGTGCTAGTGCCAAAGGGGCAGTAAATAGCAATCAGCCCCAGCATTTT. This translates into CASAKGAVNSNQPQHF.

This clone was observed once. The V call is TRBV18, the J call TRBJ1-5; tentative D call: TRBD1 (6 bases). Germline assignment: CDR1 KGHSH and CDR2 LQKENI. The CDR3 consists of 14 residues. Trimming stripped 2 bases from V and 9 bases from J, with 14 bases between. CDR3 sequence: CASSPGRGKVPQHF. The CDR3 region has the DNA TGTGCCAGCTCACCAGGAAGGGGGAAGGTGCCCCAGCATTTT. The full variable domain, completed using reference TRBV18 and TRBJ1-5, is NAGVMQNPRHLVRRRGQEARLRCSPMKGHSHVYWYRQLPEEGLKFMVYLQKENIIDESGMPKERFSAEFPKEGPSILRIQQVVRGDSAAYFCASSPGRGKVPQHFGDGTRLSIL.

This clone has just one count. J is TRBJ2-1 and V is TRBV28, with 13 bases identical to TRBD2. This CDR3 is 14 amino acids long. J was trimmed by 7 bases and V by 5 bases; bases with no gene match: 2. Germline CDR1 MDHEN, CDR2 SYDVKM. The CDR3 here is CASSGLAGVNEQFF. The CDR3 DNA reads as TGTGCCAGCAGTGGACTAGCGGGAGTTAATGAGCAGTTCTTC.

The rearrangement joins TRBV12-5 to TRBJ1-1; perhaps TRBD1 as D (6 bases). V shed 6 bases and J shed 0 bases, with 14 bases lying between them. The CDR3 has 15 amino acids. Germline-derived CDR1 and CDR2 are LGHNT and FRNRAP. The CDR3 bases are TGTGCTAGTGGACGACAGGTTGGGATGAACACTGAAGCTTTCTTT. Residues: CASGRQVGMNTEAFF.

The rearrangement joins TRBV4-3 to TRBJ2-4; 8 nucleotides match TRBD1. The CDR3 length is 18 residues. From germline, CDR1 is LGHNA and CDR2 YSLEER. Unmatched junction bases numbered 7, after V lost 0 bases and J lost 0 bases. The CDR3 loop reads CASSQDRDRSLAKNIQYF. The CDR3, as DNA: TGCGCCAGCAGCCAAGACCGGGACAGGTCTTTAGCCAAAAACATTCAGTACTTC.

The chain couples TRBV27 to TRBJ1-5, with 7 bases fitting TRBD1. J was trimmed by 9 bases and V by 6 bases; bases with no gene match: 8. Germline assignment: CDR1 MNHEY and CDR2 SMNVEV (reference sequence). The CDR3 runs to 13 residues. The CDR3 loop reads CASSGTADMPQHF. CDR3 in DNA: TGTGCCAGCAGCGGGACAGCGGATATGCCCCAGCATTTT.

The V and J genes are TRBV7-9 and TRBJ1-1; 7 nucleotides agree with TRBD1. CDR3 size: 18 residues. With 1 base clipped from V and 5 bases from J, the junction kept 16 bases outside the gene matches. Germline V gene lookup returns CDR1 SEHNR and CDR2 FQNEAQ (reference sequence). CDR3 coding DNA: TGTGCCAGCAGCTTAGGTATATCAGCAGGGGGATGGAGAACTGAAGCTTTCTTT. Amino acids: CASSLGISAGGWRTEAFF.

The chain couples TRBV18 to TRBJ2-1; possibly TRBD1 or TRBD2 for D (5 bases each). This CDR3 contains 15 residues. Germline CDR1 and CDR2: KGHSH and LQKENI. The V gene lost 0 bases and the J gene lost 7 bases, with 13 bases spanning the gap. CDR3 protein: CASSPPGPRGNEQFF. In nucleotides, the CDR3 is TGTGCCAGCTCACCACCGGGACCCCGCGGGAATGAGCAGTTCTTC.

This clone was found a few times. The chain has TRBV6-1 and TRBJ1-2; 7 nucleotides align to TRBD1. The CDR3 is 13 amino acids. The trim removed 4 bases at V and 5 bases at J, leaving 4 bases unmatched. Per the germline V gene, CDR1 is MNHNS and CDR2 is SASEGT. CDR3 sequence reads: CASSVNRGYGYTF. The CDR3 DNA sequence: TGTGCCAGCAGTGTAAACAGGGGTTATGGCTACACCTTC.

The V call is TRBV29-1, the J call TRBJ2-7, with TRBD2 matching 7 bases. This CDR3 is 12 amino acids long. Trimming removed 7 bases from V and 7 bases from J; junction bases left unmatched: 10. Germline values: CDR1 SQVTM, CDR2 ANQGSEA. The CDR3 protein is CSARGELREQYF. The CDR3, as DNA: TGCAGCGCCCGGGGGGAGCTGAGAGAGCAGTACTTC.

The rearrangement joins TRBV6-5 to TRBJ1-5, with a possible D match to TRBD1 (6 bases). The CDR3 contains 15 residues. Germline values: CDR1 MNHEY, CDR2 SVGAGI. V shed 0 bases and J shed 3 bases, with 9 bases lying between them. The CDR3 loop is CASSYSQGNNQPQHF. The CDR3 DNA reads TGTGCCAGCAGTTACTCCCAGGGGAACAATCAGCCCCAGCATTTT.

This chain links TRBV7-9 with TRBJ2-3; 8 nucleotides match TRBD1. CDR1 and CDR2 from the germline V gene are SEHNR and FQNEAQ (reference sequence). The CDR3 has 16 residues. V dropped 6 bases and J dropped 3; count of bases not matched to a gene: 11. CDR3 nucleotide sequence: TGTGCCAGCAGACCCAAGCCGGGACAGGTGACAGATACGCAGTATTTT. It codes for CASRPKPGQVTDTQYF.

The CDR3 spells CASSSYLTGIGGTEAFF. CDR3 nucleotides: TGTGCCAGCAGCTCCTACCTGACAGGGATAGGTGGAACTGAAGCTTTCTTT. V is TRBV7-3 and J is TRBJ1-1, with 7 bases matching TRBD1. CDR1 SGHTA and CDR2 FQGTGA come from the germline V gene. V was pared by 4 bases and J by 5 bases, with 16 bases of the junction left unmatched. The CDR3 extends over 17 amino acids.

J is TRBJ2-7 and V is TRBV2; 10 bases are a match to TRBD2. With V trimmed by 2 bases and J by 3 bases, 7 bases remained unmatched. The CDR3 covers 16 residues. Per germline, CDR1 SNHLY and CDR2 FYNNEI. The CDR3 DNA reads as TGTGCCAGCAGTGAAAGGCGTACTAGCGGGGACTACGAGCAGTACTTC. This translates into CASSERRTSGDYEQYF.

This chain connects TRBV14 to TRBJ1-2, with D unclear. In germline, CDR1 is SGHDN, CDR2 FVKESK. CDR3 size: 13 residues. V lost 3 bases, J lost 2 bases, and 7 bases lay in between. CDR3 sequence: CASSHSRNYGYTF. The CDR3 DNA is TGTGCCAGCAGCCACTCGAGAAACTATGGCTACACCTTC.

V and J are TRBV18 and TRBJ1-3, with D unclear. The CDR3 covers 14 residues. Trimming left V 2 bases short and J 0 bases short, with 5 bases between. Germline CDR1 reads KGHSH; CDR2 reads LQKENI. The DNA for the CDR3 is TGTGCCAGCTCACCAGGAGTCTCTGGAAACACCATATATTTT. This gives the protein CASSPGVSGNTIYF.

The chain carries TRBV19 and TRBJ2-7, with D possibly TRBD1 on 6 matching bases. The CDR3 totals 13 residues. Germline CDR1 LNHDA, CDR2 SQIVND (reference sequence). V was shortened by 4 bases and J by 4 bases, with 11 bases between the two germline ends. The CDR3: CASSSTTGYEQYF. The CDR3, as DNA: TGTGCCAGTAGTAGTACTACAGGGTACGAGCAGTACTTC.

On this clone itself: Other DNA sequences in the same sample also yield this CDR3. The CDR3 loop is CASSPRRNTEAFF. CDR3 nucleotide sequence: TGTGCCAGCAGCCCCCGCAGAAACACTGAAGCTTTCTTT. The chain carries TRBV5-6 and TRBJ1-1; D uncertain. V dropped 4 bases and J dropped 2 bases, with 9 bases sitting between them. Germline V gives CDR1 SGHDT, CDR2 YYEEEE. CDR3 length equals 13 residues.

This clone is a singleton in its sample. CDR3 nucleotides: TGTGCCAGCAGTTACACCGCGACAGGGAAGGACACTGAAGCTTTCTTT. Its protein is CASSYTATGKDTEAFF. This sequence joins TRBV6-6 and TRBJ1-1, with 7 bases identical to TRBD1. There are 16 residues in the CDR3. Germline CDR1 MNHNY, CDR2 SVGAGI (reference sequence). V shed 2 bases and J 3 bases; nucleotides not matched to a gene: 9.